This is a list of T cell receptor beta chains from one sample in a study of blood T cell repertoires in COVID-19. TCRdb keeps only in-frame clones here, not all; method: immunoSEQ multiplex PCR. The data show about 69,000 clones, 60% to 85% seen once. Sequencing was performed on peripheral blood. The receptors shown here come from a man aged 60-69 years with acute or convalescent COVID-19. CDR3s include the opening cysteine and the closing phenylalanine or tryptophan. D genes are given only for firm matches. Size values are once, few and many counts, or a class for expanded clones, and some rows have none.

D gene: NA
clone size: NA
J gene: TRBJ1-4
V gene: TRBV5-4
CDR3 protein: CASSQDSLSEKLFF
CDR3 DNA: TGTGCCAGCAGCCAGGACAGCCTAAGTGAAAAACTGTTTTTT

D gene: TRBD1
clone size: NA
J gene: TRBJ1-2
V gene: TRBV19
CDR3 protein: CASSDQGALGYTF
CDR3 DNA: TGTGCCAGTAGTGATCAGGGGGCGCTTGGCTACACCTTC

D gene: NA
clone size: NA
J gene: TRBJ2-1
V gene: TRBV3-1/TRBV3-2
CDR3 protein: CASSQDRGGARRYEQFF
CDR3 DNA: TGTGCCAGCAGCCAAGATCGAGGGGGGGCGCGAAGGTATGAGCAGTTCTTC

D gene: TRBD1
clone size: NA
J gene: TRBJ1-2
V gene: TRBV3-1/TRBV3-2
CDR3 protein: CASSKQDRAYYGYTF
CDR3 DNA: TGTGCCAGCAGCAAGCAAGACAGGGCCTACTATGGCTACACCTTC

D gene: NA
clone size: NA
J gene: TRBJ1-5
V gene: TRBV27
CDR3 protein: CASSLAGQPQHF
CDR3 DNA: TGTGCCAGCAGTTTAGCGGGCCAGCCCCAGCATTTT

D gene: TRBD1
clone size: NA
J gene: TRBJ1-2
V gene: TRBV29-1
CDR3 protein: CSVEDGTGSTF
CDR3 DNA: TGCAGCGTTGAGGACGGGACAGGGTCCACCTTC

D gene: TRBD1
clone size: NA
J gene: TRBJ2-1
V gene: TRBV10-3
CDR3 protein: CAISDGQGGYIGNEQFF
CDR3 DNA: TGTGCCATCAGTGACGGACAGGGGGGCTACATTGGTAATGAGCAGTTCTTC

D gene: TRBD1
clone size: few
J gene: TRBJ2-2
V gene: TRBV6-5
CDR3 protein: CASSYAGGTGELFF
CDR3 DNA: TGTGCCAGCAGTTACGCAGGGGGAACCGGGGAGCTGTTTTTT

D gene: NA
clone size: NA
J gene: TRBJ1-2
V gene: TRBV30
CDR3 protein: CACLDPGYTF
CDR3 DNA: TGTGCCTGCCTAGATCCCGGCTACACCTTC

D gene: TRBD1
clone size: NA
J gene: TRBJ2-5
V gene: TRBV11-3
CDR3 protein: CASSAGQGARETQYF
CDR3 DNA: TGTGCCAGCAGCGCAGGACAGGGGGCACGGGAGACCCAGTACTTC

D gene: NA
clone size: NA
J gene: TRBJ2-7
V gene: TRBV6-5
CDR3 protein: CASSYGPTTGQYF
CDR3 DNA: TGTGCCAGCAGTTATGGCCCTACTACCGGGCAGTACTTC

D gene: NA
clone size: NA
J gene: TRBJ1-2
V gene: TRBV11-3
CDR3 protein: CASSLESGANYGYTF
CDR3 DNA: TGTGCCAGCAGCTTAGAATCAGGGGCTAACTATGGCTACACCTTC